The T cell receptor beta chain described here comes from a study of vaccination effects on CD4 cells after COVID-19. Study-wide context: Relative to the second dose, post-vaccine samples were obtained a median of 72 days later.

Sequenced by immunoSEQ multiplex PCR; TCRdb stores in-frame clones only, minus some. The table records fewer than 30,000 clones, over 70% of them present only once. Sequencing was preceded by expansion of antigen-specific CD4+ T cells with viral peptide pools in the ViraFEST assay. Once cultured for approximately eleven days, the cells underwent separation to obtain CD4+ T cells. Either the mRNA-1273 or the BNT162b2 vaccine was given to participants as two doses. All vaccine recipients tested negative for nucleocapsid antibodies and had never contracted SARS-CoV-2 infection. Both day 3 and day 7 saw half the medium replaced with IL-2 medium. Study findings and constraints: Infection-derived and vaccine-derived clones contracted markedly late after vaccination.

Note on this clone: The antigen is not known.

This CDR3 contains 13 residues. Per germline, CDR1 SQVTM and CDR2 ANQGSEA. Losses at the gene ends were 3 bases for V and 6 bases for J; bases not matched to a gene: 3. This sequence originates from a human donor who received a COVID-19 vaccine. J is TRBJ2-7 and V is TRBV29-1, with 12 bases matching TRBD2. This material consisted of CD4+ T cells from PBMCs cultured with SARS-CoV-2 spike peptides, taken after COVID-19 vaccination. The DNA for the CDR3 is TGCAGCGTTGAGCTAGCGGGAGGGCTCGAGCAGTACTTC. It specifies CSVELAGGLEQYF.